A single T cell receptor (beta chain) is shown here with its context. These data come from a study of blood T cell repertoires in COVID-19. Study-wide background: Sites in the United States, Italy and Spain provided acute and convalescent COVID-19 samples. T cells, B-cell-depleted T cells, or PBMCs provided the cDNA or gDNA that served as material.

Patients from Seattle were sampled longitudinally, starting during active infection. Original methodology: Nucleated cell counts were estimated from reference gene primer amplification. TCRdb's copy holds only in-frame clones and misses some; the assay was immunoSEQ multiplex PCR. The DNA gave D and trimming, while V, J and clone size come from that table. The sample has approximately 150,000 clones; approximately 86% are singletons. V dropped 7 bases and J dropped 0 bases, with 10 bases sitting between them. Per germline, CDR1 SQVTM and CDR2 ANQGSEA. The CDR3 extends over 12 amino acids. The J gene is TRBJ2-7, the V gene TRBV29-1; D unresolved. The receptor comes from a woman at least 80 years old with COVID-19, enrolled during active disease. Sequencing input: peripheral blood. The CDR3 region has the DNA TGCAGCGGATTGGGCGACTCCTACGAGCAGTACTTC. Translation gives CSGLGDSYEQYF.